Below are 8 T cell receptor beta chains sequenced from a single sample in a study of early stage breast cancer tumors. Using immunoSEQ multiplex PCR, the repertoire was profiled, and TCRdb retains in-frame clones only, with some absent. The sample contains some 5,000 clones, roughly 67% of which appear only once. Sequencing used breast tumor tissue. The receptors here all came from a person in their fifties with breast cancer.

The table lists this clone with a few counts. V gene TRBV2 combines with J gene TRBJ2-7; weak D call: TRBD2 (7 bases). Germline assignment: CDR1 SNHLY and CDR2 FYNNEI. The V gene lost 4 bases and the J gene lost 3 bases, with 13 bases spanning the gap. This CDR3 spans 14 amino acids. The DNA for the CDR3 is TGTGCCAGCAGTGCCCGGGGGGACAACTACGAGCAGTACTTC. It is translated as CASSARGDNYEQYF.

The chain joins TRBV2 to TRBJ1-2, with a weak D call TRBD1 (6 bases). CDR1 and CDR2 from the germline V gene are SNHLY and FYNNEI. This CDR3 spans 16 amino acids. Between the trimmed V and J ends, which lost 5 bases and 4 bases, there was a span of 20 bases. CDR3 residues: CASSPRGGVWSYGYTF. The CDR3 DNA is TGTGCCAGCAGTCCAAGGGGGGGGGTGTGGAGCTATGGCTACACCTTC.

In this sample, this clone turned up a few times. The chain links TRBV7-9 to TRBJ1-4; the D gene is possibly TRBD1 (5 bases). This CDR3 region has 13 residues. Germline V gene data show CDR1 as SEHNR and CDR2 as FQNEAQ (reference sequence). Trimming took 5 bases from V and 6 from J, leaving 10 bases between them. CDR3 sequence (DNA): TGTGCCAGCAGCCCAGGGTGGGATGAAAAACTGTTTTTT. Protein sequence: CASSPGWDEKLFF.

This sequence joins TRBV4-3 and TRBJ1-5; unclear D gene. Germline CDR1 is LGHNA and CDR2 is YSLEER. Between the trimmed V and J ends, which lost 0 bases and 4 bases, there was a span of 10 bases. This CDR3 region has 15 residues. The CDR3 loop is CASSQDRKGNQPQHF. CDR3 nucleotide sequence: TGCGCCAGCAGCCAAGATCGAAAAGGGAATCAGCCCCAGCATTTT.

The gene calls are TRBV7-9 and TRBJ1-2; D remains unclear. Between the trimmed V and J ends, which lost 1 base and 5 bases, there was a span of 5 bases. This CDR3 contains 12 residues. From germline, CDR1 is SEHNR and CDR2 FQNEAQ (reference sequence). The CDR3 nucleotides are TGTGCCAGCAGCTTAGAGGTATATGGCTACACCTTC. Translated: CASSLEVYGYTF.

This clone was counted between two and nine times. The chain uses TRBV4-3 and TRBJ2-3; no clear D gene. This CDR3 contains 12 residues. CDR1 is LGHNA and CDR2 is YSLEER in the germline V gene. The V end was cut by 0 bases, the J end by 6 bases, with 4 bases between. The CDR3, as DNA: TGCGCCAGCAGCCAAGAGTCCGATACGCAGTATTTT. It specifies CASSQESDTQYF.

The chain employs TRBV7-2 and TRBJ2-7, with D unresolved. Per germline, CDR1 SGHTA and CDR2 FQGNSA. There are 13 residues in the CDR3. With 3 bases removed from V and 2 bases from J, the gap between germline ends came to 8 bases. CDR3 amino acids: CASSFSSTYEQYF. CDR3 coding DNA: TGTGCCAGCAGCTTTTCGTCAACCTACGAGCAGTACTTC.

This clone appeared a few times. The CDR3 bases are TGTGCCAGCAGTGATTCCCCCCTATGGTATGGCTACACCTTC. It encodes CASSDSPLWYGYTF. The gene calls are TRBV2 and TRBJ1-2; D uncertain. The CDR3 has 14 residues. V shed 3 bases and J shed 5 bases, with 13 bases lying between them. Per germline, CDR1 SNHLY and CDR2 FYNNEI. Combining the CDR3 with reference TRBV2 and TRBJ1-2 gives the whole variable domain EPEVTQTPSHQVTQMGQEVILRCVPISNHLYFYWYRQILGQKVEFLVSFYNNEISEKSEIFDDQFSVERPDGSNFTLKIRSTKLEDSAMYFCASSDSPLWYGYTFGSGTRLTVV.